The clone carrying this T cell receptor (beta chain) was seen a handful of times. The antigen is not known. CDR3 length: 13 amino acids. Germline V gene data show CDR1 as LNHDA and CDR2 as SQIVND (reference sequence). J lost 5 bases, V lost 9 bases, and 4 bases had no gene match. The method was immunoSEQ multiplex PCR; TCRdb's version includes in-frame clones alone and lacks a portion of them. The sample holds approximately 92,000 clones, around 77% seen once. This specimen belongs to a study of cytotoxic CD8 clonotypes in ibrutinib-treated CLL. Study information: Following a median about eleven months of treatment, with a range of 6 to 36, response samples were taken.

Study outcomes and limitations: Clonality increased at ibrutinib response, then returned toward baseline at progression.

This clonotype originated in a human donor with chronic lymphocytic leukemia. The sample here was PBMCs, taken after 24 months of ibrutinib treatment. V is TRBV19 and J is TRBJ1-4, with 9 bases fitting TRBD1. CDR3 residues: CASKGTGNEKLFF. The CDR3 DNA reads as TGTGCCAGCAAGGGGACAGGGAATGAAAAACTGTTTTTT.